This T cell receptor beta chain derives from a study of blood T cell repertoires in COVID-19. Study summary: Sources were T cells, B-cell-depleted T cells, or PBMCs; the material itself was cDNA or gDNA.

CDR3 length: 14 amino acids. Germline-derived CDR1 and CDR2 are MNHNY and SVGAGI (reference sequence). Trimming cost V 11 bases and J 4 bases, with 21 bases left between them. This clone was observed a few times. Sequencing was performed with immunoSEQ multiplex PCR; in TCRdb, only in-frame clones are kept and a portion is missing. Among about 200,000 clones listed, roughly 83% were seen once. What was sequenced was PBMCs or T cells enriched from blood (not recorded which). The chain uses TRBV6-6 and TRBJ2-7, with a tentative D call TRBD1 (5 bases). The TCR sequence derives from a man in his forties or fifties with acute COVID-19. CDR3 protein: CAAQRGWSSYEQYF. CDR3 DNA sequence: TGTGCCGCCCAAAGGGGTTGGAGTTCGTACGAGCAGTACTTC.